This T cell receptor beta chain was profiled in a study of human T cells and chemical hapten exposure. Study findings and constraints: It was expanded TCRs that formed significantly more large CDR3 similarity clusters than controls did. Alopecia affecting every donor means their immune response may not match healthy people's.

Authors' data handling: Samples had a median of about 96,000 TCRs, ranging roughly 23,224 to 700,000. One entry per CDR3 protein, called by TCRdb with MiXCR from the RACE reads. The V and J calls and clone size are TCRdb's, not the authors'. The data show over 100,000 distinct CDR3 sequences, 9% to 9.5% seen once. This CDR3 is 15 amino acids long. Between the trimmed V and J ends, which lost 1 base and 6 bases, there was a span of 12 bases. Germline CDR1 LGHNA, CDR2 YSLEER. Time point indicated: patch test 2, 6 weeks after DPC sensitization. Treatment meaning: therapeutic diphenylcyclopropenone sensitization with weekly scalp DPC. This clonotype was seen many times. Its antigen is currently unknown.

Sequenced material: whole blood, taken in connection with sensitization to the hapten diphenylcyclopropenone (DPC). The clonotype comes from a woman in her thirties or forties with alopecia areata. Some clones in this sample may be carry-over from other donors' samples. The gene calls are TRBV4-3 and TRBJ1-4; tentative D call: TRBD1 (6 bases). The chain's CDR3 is CASSQGPGADEKLFF. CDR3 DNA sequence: TGCGCCAGCAGCCAAGGGCCGGGGGCCGATGAAAAACTGTTTTTT.